This TCR beta chain was identified during a study of T cells after yellow fever vaccination. Whole-study context: Libraries from low-cell-number fractions were prepared with the SMART-Seq v4 Ultra Low Input RNA kit. The study's findings and limits: After the booster, about 95% of CD4 and about nine tenths of CD8 primary-response clones were re-detected. On re-exposure, the response was weaker but peaked faster, at day 5 versus 15.

They built TCR cDNA with 5'RACE template switching, a step that put in a universal primer site and UMIs. TCRdb re-analysed the 5' RACE reads in MiXCR, keeping a single row per CDR3 protein. The table has approximately 110,000 distinct CDR3 sequences, 7.4% seen once. This clonotype was found many times. The antigen is not known. Germline V gives CDR1 SGHRS, CDR2 YFSETQ. V gave up 0 bases and J gave up 7 bases; unmatched junction bases: 3. This CDR3 spans 13 amino acids. Sequenced here: CD4+ T cells sorted from PBMCs, sampled approximately 11 days after the first yellow fever vaccination. This TCR was recovered from a man between 18 and 29 years old who received the YFV17D yellow fever vaccine. The chain recombines TRBV5-1 with TRBJ1-1, with 7 bases identical to TRBD1. CDR3 sequence reads: CASSLGQGGEAFF. The CDR3 bases are TGCGCCAGCAGCTTGGGACAGGGTGGTGAAGCTTTCTTT.